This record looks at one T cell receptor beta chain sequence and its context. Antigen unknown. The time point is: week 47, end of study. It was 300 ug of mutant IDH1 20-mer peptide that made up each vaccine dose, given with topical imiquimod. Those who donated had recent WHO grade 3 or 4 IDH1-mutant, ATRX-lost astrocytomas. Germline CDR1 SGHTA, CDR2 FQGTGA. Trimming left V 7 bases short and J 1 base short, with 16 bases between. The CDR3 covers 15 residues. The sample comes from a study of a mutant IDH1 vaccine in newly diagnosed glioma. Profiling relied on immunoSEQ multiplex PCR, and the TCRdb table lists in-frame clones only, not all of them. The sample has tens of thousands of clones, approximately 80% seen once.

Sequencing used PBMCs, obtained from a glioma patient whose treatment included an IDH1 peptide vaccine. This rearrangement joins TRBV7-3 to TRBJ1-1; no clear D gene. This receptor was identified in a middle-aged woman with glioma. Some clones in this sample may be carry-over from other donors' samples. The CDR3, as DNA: TGTGCCAGCAACCACCCGGGGAAGGGGAACACTGAAGCTTTCTTT. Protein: CASNHPGKGNTEAFF.